This T cell receptor (beta chain) was documented in a study of CD8 T cells in Susac syndrome. The T cells that were sequenced for TCR beta were CD8+ and CD4+ cells from blood. RNA was extracted with the RNeasy kit, and a quantity of 0.5 to 1 ug was reverse transcribed using random hexamers. Amplification of TCR beta CDR3 spanned 54 Vbeta and 13 Jbeta via immunoSEQ multiplex PCR. TCRdb called the immunoSEQ multiplex PCR reads again in MiXCR, with one record for every CDR3 protein. Counted here are over 150,000 distinct CDR3 sequences, 85% to 95% occurring once; the ten biggest clones make up about 0.088%. Germline CDR1 DFQATT, CDR2 SNEGSKA (reference sequence). V lost 4 bases to trimming and J lost 3 bases; unmatched junction nucleotides: 9. This CDR3 contains 14 residues.

This clonotype was sampled from a human donor with multiple sclerosis. The rearrangement links TRBV20-1 to TRBJ2-7, with 7 bases matching TRBD1. The sequenced sample consisted of CD4+ T cells from PBMCs. CDR3 nucleotides: TGCAGTGCTATACGAATGGACAGGTACTACGAGCAGTACTTC. Its translation: CSAIRMDRYYEQYF.